The 10 T cell receptor beta chains presented below share a single source sample, sequenced in a study of spatial heterogeneity in lung cancer. TCRdb analysed the 5' RACE reads with MiXCR anew, one entry per CDR3 protein. The sample yields around 98,000 distinct CDR3 sequences, just under 20% seen once. Time point here: blood at routine non-recurrence follow-up after resection. The sequencing used PBMCs, collected at follow-up. The receptor source for this set is a male donor with early-stage non-small cell lung cancer.

This clonotype showed up many times. The gene calls are TRBV19 and TRBJ2-2, with a possible D match to TRBD2 (6 bases). Deletions cut 2 bases from V and 4 bases from J, with 11 bases between. The CDR3 has 15 amino acids. The V gene's germline CDR1 is LNHDA and CDR2 SQIVND (reference sequence). The CDR3 nucleotides read TGTGCCAGTAGTATAAGTCTAGCGACCACCGGGGAGCTGTTTTTT. Its protein product is CASSISLATTGELFF. The complete variable domain, with remaining parts taken from reference TRBV19 and TRBJ2-2, reads DGGITQSPKYLFRKEGQNVTLSCEQNLNHDAMYWYRQDPGQGLRLIYYSQIVNDFQKGDIAEGYSVSREKKESFPLTVTSAQKNPTAFYLCASSISLATTGELFFGEGSRLTVL.

This clonotype was counted between two and nine times. This chain connects TRBV7-9 to TRBJ1-2; D unresolved. The CDR3 spans 13 residues. Trimming pared 1 base from V and 6 bases from J, leaving 9 bases between. CDR1 SEHNR and CDR2 FQNEAQ come from the germline V gene (reference sequence). DNA for the CDR3: TGTGCCAGCAGCTTAGAAGTGTTGCATGGCTACACCTTC. This translates into CASSLEVLHGYTF.

The CDR3 sequence is CAQAAGGPGDTQYF. The CDR3 DNA sequence: TGTGCCCAGGCCGCGGGAGGGCCGGGAGATACGCAGTATTTT. The rearrangement joins TRBV6-2 or TRBV6-3 to TRBJ2-3, with 9 bases that match TRBD2. CDR3 length: 14 amino acids. CDR1 is MNHEY and CDR2 is SVGEGT in the germline V gene. The V segment lost 11 bases and the J segment 5 bases; nucleotides outside the gene matches: 11.

V is TRBV6-2 or TRBV6-3 and J is TRBJ1-2; D perhaps matches TRBD1 (6 bases). The CDR3 runs to 12 residues. Trimming removed 5 bases at V and 8 bases at J, with 12 bases between. The germline gives CDR1 MNHEY, CDR2 SVGEGT. CDR3 protein: CASSPQGWGYTF. The CDR3 DNA sequence: TGTGCCAGCAGTCCACAGGGTTGGGGCTACACCTTC.

This clonotype has only a few counts. The V gene is TRBV4-1, the J gene TRBJ2-2; D uncertain. Trimming removed 1 base at V and 5 bases at J, with 20 bases between. Germline V CDR1 and CDR2: MGHRA, YSYEKL. The CDR3 loop spans 18 amino acids. The CDR3 loop reads CASSQGNEEETGTGELFF. CDR3 DNA: TGCGCCAGCAGCCAAGGGAATGAGGAAGAGACGGGTACCGGGGAGCTGTTTTTT.

This clonotype was detected a few times. The chain joins TRBV7-3 to TRBJ2-5; D is ambiguous. Germline V gene sequence: CDR1 SGHTA, CDR2 FQGTGA. V dropped 2 bases and J dropped 2 bases, with 6 bases sitting between them. The CDR3 covers 13 residues. In DNA, the CDR3 is TGTGCCAGCAGCTTAGCCAGACAAGAGACCCAGTACTTC. Protein product: CASSLARQETQYF.

This clonotype appeared a few times. The chain combines TRBV20-1 with TRBJ2-1; a possible D gene is TRBD2 (6 bases). Trimming took off 4 bases at V and 8 bases at J, with 18 bases between the two ends. Germline CDR1 and CDR2: DFQATT and SNEGSKA (reference sequence). This CDR3 is 14 amino acids long. CDR3 nucleotides: TGCAGTGCTATTTGGCGGGACGGGGTCGATGAGCAGTTCTTC. Protein product: CSAIWRDGVDEQFF.

This clonotype was picked up a small number of times. V gene TRBV6-1 combines with J gene TRBJ2-7; no definite D call. Germline-derived CDR1 and CDR2 are MNHNS and SASEGT. V lost 3 bases and J lost 3, with 0 bases in between. The CDR3 covers 10 residues. As DNA, the CDR3 is TGTGCCAGCAGTGACTACGAGCAGTACGTC. It codes for CASSDYEQYV.

This clonotype appeared a few times. CDR3 bases: TGCGCCAGCAGCTGGGGACAGGGGGCTTCCGAGCAGTACTTC. Its translation: CASSWGQGASEQYF. The chain recombines TRBV5-1 with TRBJ2-7; 12 bases map to TRBD1. Germline V gives CDR1 SGHRS, CDR2 YFSETQ. The CDR3 loop spans 14 amino acids. V dropped 3 bases and J dropped 6; count of bases not matched to a gene: 4.

The J gene is TRBJ2-5, the V gene TRBV12-3 or TRBV12-4; TRBD2 is a possible D gene (6 bases). CDR3 length: 12 residues. The V and J ends lost 4 bases and 9 bases respectively, with 12 bases between them. This CDR3 reads CASSSGLPPQYF. The DNA of the CDR3 is TGTGCCAGCAGTTCGGGACTCCCTCCCCAGTACTTC.